These 25 T cell receptor beta chains came from one sample sequenced in a study of blood T cell repertoires in COVID-19 (dated by TCRdb to the early 2020s). Receptors were amplified or captured by the immunoSEQ multiplex PCR assay. TCRdb took over this immuneACCESS table, retaining in-frame rearrangements with V and J assigned. Such tables are incomplete; in checked studies, under half of the missing clones stem from an unresolved V gene, and the remainder is unexplained. This sample has 300,000 to 400,000 clones in its table, and approximately 88% of those were observed once. The top ten hold around 5% of the sample. Input material: PBMCs or T cells enriched from blood (not recorded which). These TCRs come from a man aged 25-45 years who had recovered from COVID-19.

This chain connects TRBV7-9 to TRBJ2-7, with D possibly TRBD2 on 5 matching bases. Deletions cut 5 bases from V and 0 bases from J, with 11 bases between. Germline CDR1 and CDR2: SEHNR and FQNEAQ (reference sequence). The CDR3 extends over 14 amino acids. The CDR3 DNA sequence: TGTGCCAGCAGCACAGACTACCCCTCCTACGAGCAGTACTTC. It codes for CASSTDYPSYEQYF.

The V call is TRBV5-5, the J call TRBJ2-1; 7 bases match TRBD1. There are 16 residues in the CDR3. Germline CDR1 and CDR2: SGHKS and YYEKEE (reference sequence). After removal of 0 bases from V and 6 bases from J, the junction contained 9 bases not matched to a gene. The CDR3: CASSLGGQVSRNEQFF. CDR3 nucleotide sequence: TGTGCCAGCAGCTTGGGTGGACAGGTCTCTCGCAATGAGCAGTTCTTC.

The chain carries TRBV7-9 and TRBJ1-4, with D possibly being TRBD1 (5 bases). The CDR3 consists of 15 residues. V was shortened by 5 bases and J by 5 bases, with 15 bases between the two germline ends. The germline gives CDR1 SEHNR, CDR2 FQNEAQ (reference sequence). The CDR3 spells CASSPQGRQNEKLFF. CDR3 in DNA: TGTGCCAGCAGCCCCCAGGGAAGGCAAAATGAAAAACTGTTTTTT.

This chain uses TRBV28 with TRBJ1-1; 8 bases are shared with TRBD1. J lost 1 base, V lost 1 base, and 2 bases had no gene match. Germline CDR1 and CDR2: MDHEN and SYDVKM. CDR3 size: 15 residues. CDR3 residues: CASSLSDRANTEAFF. The CDR3 region has the DNA TGTGCCAGCAGTTTATCGGACAGGGCGAACACTGAAGCTTTCTTT. The full variable domain, in which reference TRBV28 and TRBJ1-1 provide the parts outside the CDR3, is DVKVTQSSRYLVKRTGEKVFLECVQDMDHENMFWYRQDPGLGLRLIYFSYDVKMKEKGDIPEGYSVSREKKERFSLILESASTNQTSMYLCASSLSDRANTEAFFGQGTRLTVV.

The CDR3 nucleotides read TGCGCCAGCAGTCATCGACCACGACAGGGGGCGGACAATGAGCAGTTCTTC. Protein: CASSHRPRQGADNEQFF. The V call is TRBV23-1, the J call TRBJ2-1, with TRBD1 matching over 10 bases. TRBV23-1 is classed as an ORF, of uncertain function. This CDR3 has 17 residues. The junction had 10 bases not matched to a gene; V was cut back by 3 bases and J by 5 bases.

A single count supports this clone. This chain uses TRBV19 with TRBJ2-1; TRBD2 matches at 11 bases. This CDR3 region has 15 residues. Germline V CDR1 and CDR2: LNHDA, SQIVND (reference sequence). V lost 7 bases to trimming and J lost 4 bases; unmatched junction nucleotides: 6. The CDR3 protein is CASTPLAGGYNEQFF. Here the CDR3 DNA reads TGTGCCAGTACCCCGCTAGCGGGGGGTTACAATGAGCAGTTCTTC.

The chain combines TRBV27 with TRBJ1-5; the D gene is possibly TRBD1 (5 bases). This CDR3 has 14 residues. Trimming removed 6 bases from V and 7 bases from J, with 16 bases in between. Germline lookup yields CDR1 MNHEY and CDR2 SMNVEV (reference sequence). The CDR3 region is CASSLGGSSQPQHF. Written as DNA, the CDR3 is TGTGCCAGCAGCCTGGGGGGGAGTAGCCAGCCCCAGCATTTT.

This clone was observed once. The chain recombines TRBV18 with TRBJ2-7; no reliable D call. The V end was cut by 4 bases, the J end by 6 bases, with 10 bases between. Germline V gene sequence: CDR1 KGHSH, CDR2 LQKENI. The length of the CDR3 is 12 residues. CDR3 nucleotides: TGTGCCAGCTCACTAAACAGTGTCGAGCAGTACTTC. Translation: CASSLNSVEQYF.

J is TRBJ1-4 and V is TRBV30; 7 positions match TRBD1. V was clipped by 0 bases and J by 8 bases; unmatched bases: 6. CDR3 length equals 14 residues. The germline gives CDR1 GTSNPN, CDR2 SVGIG (reference sequence). The CDR3 is CAWSVAGGREKLFF. In nucleotides, the CDR3 is TGTGCCTGGAGTGTAGCAGGGGGAAGGGAAAAACTGTTTTTT.

This chain links TRBV2 with TRBJ2-2, with TRBD2 matching over 7 bases. Losses at the gene ends were 6 bases for V and 0 bases for J; bases not matched to a gene: 4. Per the germline V gene, CDR1 is SNHLY and CDR2 is FYNNEI. The CDR3 contains 15 residues. DNA for the CDR3: TGTGCCAGCAGCCTCCTAGCGGCGAACACCGGGGAGCTGTTTTTT. Protein: CASSLLAANTGELFF.

The chain is built from TRBV3-1 (or the pseudogene TRBV3-2) and TRBJ1-2, with TRBD1 matching over 9 bases. Germline-derived CDR1 and CDR2 are LGHDT and YNNKEL (reference sequence). The CDR3 has 15 amino acids. Trimming at V came to 2 bases and at J to 7 bases, leaving 8 bases not matched to a gene. CDR3 residues: CASSQRGTGISGYTF. In DNA, the CDR3 is TGTGCCAGCAGCCAACGCGGGACAGGGATCAGTGGCTACACCTTC.

The chain employs TRBV7-9 and TRBJ2-5; D unclear. Trimming cost V 0 bases and J 4 bases, with 12 bases left between them. Germline V gene sequence: CDR1 SEHNR, CDR2 FQNEAQ (reference sequence). The CDR3 is 15 amino acids. In DNA form, the CDR3 reads TGTGCCAGCAGCTTAGCGCCGGGTCATGGAGAGACCCAGTACTTC. Translated, it gives CASSLAPGHGETQYF.

V and J are TRBV5-6 and TRBJ1-3; D remains ambiguous. The germline V gene encodes CDR1 SGHDT and CDR2 YYEEEE. The CDR3 extends over 15 amino acids. With 4 bases removed from V and 4 bases from J, the gap between germline ends came to 15 bases. The CDR3 here is CASSRLAAAGNTIYF. DNA of the CDR3: TGTGCCAGCAGCCGACTCGCGGCAGCCGGAAACACCATATATTTT. The full variable domain, completed using reference TRBV5-6 and TRBJ1-3, is DAGVTQSPTHLIKTRGQQVTLRCSPKSGHDTVSWYQQALGQGPQFIFQYYEEEERQRGNFPDRFSGHQFPNYSSELNVNALLLGDSALYLCASSRLAAAGNTIYFGEGSWLTVV.

The chain employs TRBV2 and TRBJ2-7; 12 bases map to TRBD1. The CDR3 extends over 14 amino acids. The germline gives CDR1 SNHLY, CDR2 FYNNEI. The V and J ends lost 6 bases and 5 bases, in that order; junction bases with no gene match: 5. This CDR3 reads CASRVGTGGNEQYF. Here the CDR3 DNA reads TGTGCCAGCAGAGTAGGGACAGGGGGCAACGAGCAGTACTTC.

The chain has TRBV2 and TRBJ1-1; a possible D gene is TRBD1 (5 bases). Germline V gives CDR1 SNHLY, CDR2 FYNNEI. The CDR3 length is 14 residues. The V and J ends lost 7 bases and 5 bases respectively, with 17 bases between them. CDR3 in amino acids: CASTGGGRWTEAFF. CDR3 nucleotides: TGTGCCAGCACCGGGGGGGGACGGTGGACTGAAGCTTTCTTT.

The chain is built from TRBV23-1 and TRBJ2-1; D gene ambiguous. TRBV23-1 is an ORF, with its function uncertain. Trimming took 8 bases from V and 9 from J, leaving 11 bases between them. The CDR3 has 11 residues. The CDR3 sequence is CASPLVCEQFF. The CDR3 nucleotides read TGCGCCAGCCCTTTAGTTTGTGAGCAGTTCTTC.

The chain combines TRBV12-3 or TRBV12-4 with TRBJ1-2; D uncertain. V lost 4 bases and J lost 6, with 12 bases in between. This CDR3 is 13 amino acids long. The CDR3 loop is CASSSQRGNGYTF. CDR3 coding DNA: TGTGCCAGCAGTTCACAGAGAGGGAATGGCTACACCTTC.

The J gene is TRBJ1-1, the V gene TRBV6-5; no firm D call. The CDR3 is 15 residues long. The V and J ends lost 6 bases and 1 base respectively, with 15 bases between them. From germline, CDR1 is MNHEY and CDR2 SVGAGI. This chain's CDR3 is CASSYTGERNTEAFF. DNA for the CDR3: TGTGCCAGCAGCTATACCGGGGAGAGGAACACTGAAGCTTTCTTT.

The chain combines TRBV5-4 with TRBJ1-3; D gene uncertain. CDR3 length: 15 residues. From germline, CDR1 is SGHNT and CDR2 YYREEE (reference sequence). V lost 0 bases and J lost 0, with 7 bases in between. In DNA, the CDR3 is TGTGCCAGCAGCTTGGGGCTGGTCTCTGGAAACACCATATATTTT. Translation gives CASSLGLVSGNTIYF.

The V gene is TRBV19, the J gene TRBJ2-5, with D maybe TRBD2 (5 bases). CDR3 length: 13 residues. V shed 5 bases and J shed 5 bases, with 12 bases lying between them. The germline CDR1 and CDR2 sequences are LNHDA and SQIVND (reference sequence). CDR3 bases: TGTGCCAGTAGTCCACTAGTATCGGAGACCCAGTACTTC. This gives the protein CASSPLVSETQYF.

The chain couples TRBV19 to TRBJ2-7; the match to TRBD1 covers 8 bases. Germline trimming cut 4 bases from V and 8 bases from J; bases unmatched to any gene: 4. The CDR3 has 12 amino acids. Germline lookup yields CDR1 LNHDA and CDR2 SQIVND (reference sequence). The CDR3 DNA reads TGTGCCAGTAGTAAGGACAGGGAGCAGCAGTACTTC. Translating gives CASSKDREQQYF.

The chain is built from TRBV5-8 and TRBJ2-1; 13 bases match TRBD2. Germline-derived CDR1 and CDR2 are SGHTS and YDEGEE. This CDR3 spans 16 amino acids. V lost 4 bases to trimming and J lost 7 bases; unmatched junction nucleotides: 8. The DNA of the CDR3 is TGTGCCAGCAGCCCGTGGACTAGCGGGGGACGAAATGAGCAGTTCTTC. This encodes CASSPWTSGGRNEQFF.

This chain connects TRBV6-6 to TRBJ2-7; D perhaps matches TRBD2 (6 bases). V lost 4 bases to trimming and J lost 5 bases, with 12 bases between them. Per the germline V gene, CDR1 is MNHNY and CDR2 is SVGAGI (reference sequence). The CDR3 length is 13 residues. CDR3 region: CASSSQEGNEQYF. The CDR3 nucleotides are TGTGCCAGCAGTTCCCAGGAGGGGAACGAGCAGTACTTC.

The chain recombines TRBV9 with TRBJ1-4, with TRBD1 identical over 7 bases. The V gene end was trimmed by 0 bases and the J gene end by 8 bases; junction bases not matched to a gene: 4. In germline, CDR1 is SGDLS, CDR2 YYNGEE. The CDR3 is made up of 14 amino acids. This chain's CDR3 is CASSVEGGPEKLFF. CDR3 DNA: TGTGCCAGCAGCGTAGAAGGGGGCCCCGAAAAACTGTTTTTT.

This chain uses TRBV5-4 with TRBJ1-1; no definite D call. Germline V lookup: CDR1 SGHNT, CDR2 YYREEE (reference sequence). The length of the CDR3 is 12 residues. The CDR3 reads CGRENADTEAFF. DNA of the CDR3: TGTGGCAGAGAGAACGCGGACACTGAAGCTTTCTTT.